The sequence of this T cell receptor (beta chain) was determined in a study of T cell responses to AZD1222 COVID-19 vaccine (dated by TCRdb to 2020 to 2023). General notes on the study: A total of around 240 trial participants underwent TCR sequencing, of whom 200 to 220 received two doses of AZD1222 and 26 received two doses of the MenACWY control vaccine. Trial participants were enrolled by age into subgroups of 18-55, 56-69 and 70-plus years, and around 140, 26 and 57 TCR-sequenced participants, respectively, were included in these subgroups.

The CDR3 regions of human TCRbeta chains were analyzed by immunosequencing. On the authors' methods: TCRs in the repertoires were matched against a reference library of SARS-CoV-2-specific TCRs that had been generated with the MIRA antigen-specificity platform. Breadth was defined as the fraction of unique TCRs that were SARS-CoV-2-associated, and depth was defined as the fraction of total T cells that were SARS-CoV-2-associated. Using the MIRA data, each spike-specific TCR was mapped to the spike region that the TCR reacts to and placed in a CD4 or CD8 class. Log10-transformed breadth and depth values were compared by one-way ANOVA with Sidak's multiple comparisons tests. TCRdb holds this immuneACCESS table with in-frame rearrangements only. Some clones are missing; in checked studies, unresolved V genes explain under half, and the rest has no known cause. V, J and clone size reflect that table, while D and trimming were determined from the DNA. Within this sample are under 150,000 clones, with around 88% of them counted one time only. About 6.8% of the sample is taken by the ten largest.

The time point label of this sample denotes: about 28 days (+/-7) after the second vaccine dose. Because spike-specific TCR depth and breadth did not differ between the two schedules, AZD1222 recipients who got a second dose at roughly 4 weeks were pooled with those who got a second dose at roughly 12 weeks. Vaccinee samples were obtained from the UK trials COV001 and COV002, which included a single-blind randomized controlled phase 2/3 trial of AZD1222 (ChAdOx1 nCoV-19) in healthy adults. For TCRbeta chain sequencing, PBMC samples from trial participants were taken at day 0 and at day 28 after the second dose. Broader findings and caveats from the paper: Participants were mostly white British, with more females than males. The authors suggested clonal diversity may have been underestimated. Epitopes outside the regions mutated in the B.1.351 and B.1.1.7 variants were reportedly recognized by nearly half of the unique spike-specific TCRs. No day 14 peak-response samples were available, so repertoires were characterized only after the peak T cell response. Conclusions about previously exposed vaccinees are limited, since just 5 to 7 AZD1222 recipients were seropositive for SARS-CoV-2 at baseline. The 56-69-year group was small, and its depth increase did not reach significance, likely because of low power. The whole spike protein was spanned by vaccine-associated CD4 TCRs, and dominant responses were seen in regions 160-218 and 743-854. After two AZD1222 doses, spike-specific TCR breadth and depth were significantly higher than at day 0 and than in MenACWY recipients.

Trimming removed 1 base from V and 7 bases from J, leaving 12 bases between the germline ends. From the germline V gene, CDR1 is SGHTS and CDR2 is YDEGEE. Inclusive of the bounding cysteine and phenylalanine, the CDR3 is 14 residues long. Only the CDR3 region is kept as DNA, spanning 42 bases read in frame from base 1. This clone was counted a single time. Its binding antigen is unknown. No per-base quality is available; no much larger clone lies one base away. The receptor chain draws on TRBV5-8 and TRBJ1-5, with the D gene uncertain. This receptor was obtained from an adult who received the AZD1222 COVID-19 vaccine. The sample in question was peripheral blood, obtained 28 days after the second AZD1222 dose. The CDR3 in this case is CASSLMGPGQPQHF. The base sequence is TGTGCCAGCAGCTTGATGGGTCCGGGGCAGCCCCAGCATTTT.